This T cell receptor beta chain appears in the sequencing data of a study of shared clonotypes between healthy human individuals. The CDR3 loop spans 13 amino acids. J was trimmed by 9 bases and V by 3 bases; bases with no gene match: 4. Germline lookup yields CDR1 SGHVS and CDR2 FQNEAQ. Healthy and HIV-negative, the adult donors had no recent acute infections or vaccinations. Study-wide results and caveats: Among donors, sharing of clonotypes was expected to be affected by sequencing depth.

Method: immunoSEQ multiplex PCR; TCRdb's copy keeps in-frame clones and lacks some. The table lists roughly 500,000 clones, roughly three quarters of them singletons. On this clone: Its target is not known.

This clonotype was sampled from a middle-aged woman in good health. Some clones in this sample may be carry-over from other donors' samples. The sample comprised PBMCs. V usage is TRBV7-8 and J usage is TRBJ1-5, with 8 bases identical to TRBD1. The chain's CDR3 is CASSLGTGRPQHF. The CDR3 DNA reads as TGTGCCAGCAGCTTGGGGACAGGACGGCCCCAGCATTTT. Variable domain in full (rest from reference TRBV7-8 and TRBJ1-5): GAGVSQSPRYKVAKRGQDVALRCDPISGHVSLFWYQQALGQGPEFLTYFQNEAQLDKSGLPSDRFFAERPEGSVSTLKIQRTQQEDSAVYLCASSLGTGRPQHFGDGTRLSIL.